A selection of T cell receptor beta chains follows, all from one sample in a study of PD-L1 blockade in urothelial cancer. Profiling relied on immunoSEQ multiplex PCR, and the TCRdb table lists in-frame clones only, not all of them. The sample shows 29,000 or so clones, roughly 83% of them seen only once. The source material was PBMCs, sampled around atezolizumab (anti-PD-L1) treatment. The receptors were sampled from a man aged 65 to 85 with urothelial cancer. Each CDR3 is given with its conserved first and last residue. A row's size may be missing; if present it is once, few, many or a size class.

>.|TRBV7-6|TRBJ2-2
CASSEQGRFAGELFF
>once|TRBV11-2|TRBJ1-2
CASSQGVLRGYTF
>.|TRBV9|TRBJ2-1
CASSVARDNEQFF
>few|TRBV4-1|TRBJ1-1
CASKQRETNTEAFF
>.|TRBV29-1|TRBJ2-4
CSGPGELAKNIQYF
>once|TRBV7-2|TRBJ2-1
CASSPSGGMDNEQFF
>.|TRBV25-1|TRBJ1-4
CASSEQGGANEKLFF
>medium-sized|TRBV5-1|TRBJ1-6
CASSPLVDSPLHF
>.|TRBV4-1|TRBJ1-1
CASSQSVPRGHGTEAFF
>.|TRBV7-2|TRBJ2-2
CASSFIQGEGGTGELFF
>.|TRBV4-3|TRBJ2-6
CASSQDRSAGGPGANVLTF
>.|TRBV7-9|TRBJ2-1
CASSPPAAGVYNEQFF
>.|TRBV11-3|TRBJ2-2
CASSFRGQGYGELFF
>few|TRBV18|TRBJ2-3
CASSWTVSTDTQYF
>few|TRBV7-2|TRBJ2-6
CASSLGHSSGANVLTF
>.|TRBV15|TRBJ1-6
CATSRGRSGGNSPLHF
>.|TRBV4-3|TRBJ2-2
CASSPRGQGNTGELFF